The 17 T cell receptor beta chains in this list originate from one sample, sequenced in a study of blood T cells in healthy people across ages. With a J-beta primer mix and a sample-barcoded 5' primer, a second PCR ran 7 to 11 cycles. Each CDR3 protein is one row after TCRdb ran MiXCR on the 5' RACE reads. Here the sample spans almost 1 million distinct CDR3 sequences, 45% to 60% being singletons. Material: blood. These receptors originate from a woman in her sixties in good health.

The chain uses TRBV2 and TRBJ1-5; D perhaps matches TRBD1 (6 bases). Trimming left V 8 bases short and J 0 bases short, with 14 bases between. The CDR3 runs to 15 residues. Germline values: CDR1 SNHLY, CDR2 FYNNEI. DNA for the CDR3: TGTGCCAGCGGGGGGCAGAAAATTAGCAATCAGCCCCAGCATTTT. It translates to CASGGQKISNQPQHF.

This chain uses TRBV6-5 with TRBJ1-2; D unclear. The V gene's germline CDR1 is MNHEY and CDR2 SVGAGI. This CDR3 comprises 16 residues. V lost 0 bases to trimming and J lost 4 bases, with 15 bases between them. This CDR3 reads CASSYSRRQILYGYTF. The DNA of the CDR3 is TGTGCCAGCAGTTACTCGAGGAGGCAAATTCTCTATGGCTACACCTTC.

This clonotype has a handful of counts. The chain is built from TRBV6-2 or TRBV6-3 and TRBJ2-5; 12 nucleotides align to TRBD2. Germline-derived CDR1 and CDR2 are MNHEY and SVGEGT. V shed 7 bases and J 5 bases; nucleotides not matched to a gene: 5. CDR3 length: 14 amino acids. CDR3: CASTRLAGEETQYF. CDR3 coding DNA: TGTGCCAGCACTAGACTAGCGGGAGAGGAGACCCAGTACTTC.

The chain joins TRBV10-1 to TRBJ2-7; 12 nucleotides line up with TRBD2. The germline V gene has CDR1 WNHNN and CDR2 SYGVQD (reference sequence). CDR3 length: 16 residues. V gave up 6 bases and J gave up 5 bases; unmatched junction bases: 11. CDR3 DNA sequence: TGCGCCAGCAGCAAGGGAGGACTAGCGGGATACAACGAGCAGTACTTC. Protein sequence: CASSKGGLAGYNEQYF.

This clonotype was picked up a small number of times. The chain combines TRBV9 with TRBJ2-3; 11 nucleotides agree with TRBD2. V was clipped by 3 bases and J by 2 bases; unmatched bases: 5. From germline, CDR1 is SGDLS and CDR2 YYNGEE. The CDR3 runs to 16 residues. CDR3 DNA: TGTGCCAGCAGCGCGGGGACTAGCGGTTACACAGATACGCAGTATTTT. This translates into CASSAGTSGYTDTQYF.

The table lists this clonotype with a count of one. This chain joins TRBV21-1 and TRBJ1-4; the D segment call TRBD1 is taken from the table without a DNA check. TRBV21-1 is a recognized pseudogene. This CDR3 spans 16 amino acids. CDR3 region: CASTHPPRGAYEELFF. The CDR3 coding sequence is TGTGCCAGCACCCACCCACCCAGGGGGGCCTATGAAGAACTGTTTTTT.

The chain recombines TRBV4-1 with TRBJ2-4; no reliable D call. The J call may not be correct, given that the DNA end is closer to TRBJ2-7. CDR1 and CDR2 (germline): MGHRA, YSYEKL. The CDR3 has 14 amino acids. The CDR3 region has the DNA TGCGCCAGCAGCCAAGATTTGTGGTTTTACGAGCAGTACTTC. Translating it yields CASSQDLWFYEQYF.

The rearrangement links TRBV9 to TRBJ2-1; 7 bases fit TRBD1. V lost 3 bases and J lost 6; bases outside the gene matches: 12. There are 16 residues in the CDR3. Germline V gene lookup returns CDR1 SGDLS and CDR2 YYNGEE. CDR3: CASSGSGQEYLNEQFF. CDR3 nucleotides: TGTGCCAGCAGCGGATCAGGACAGGAATACCTCAATGAGCAGTTCTTC.

This clonotype was seen just once. This rearrangement joins TRBV9 to TRBJ2-3, with D hard to call. The CDR3 length is 15 residues. Germline V gives CDR1 SGDLS, CDR2 YYNGEE. V was cut by 4 bases and J by 2 bases, with 14 bases left in between. This chain's CDR3 is CASSKDEGSTDTQYF. CDR3 DNA sequence: TGTGCCAGCAGCAAGGACGAAGGATCCACAGATACGCAGTATTTT.

This sequence joins TRBV7-2 and TRBJ1-1; possible D gene TRBD1, 5 bases. Between the trimmed V and J ends, which lost 0 bases and 8 bases, there was a span of 13 bases. The CDR3 length is 14 residues. Germline values: CDR1 SGHTA, CDR2 FQGNSA. CDR3 bases: TGTGCCAGCAGCTTAGCGGACACAGGCCTAGAAGCTTTCTTT. Translated: CASSLADTGLEAFF.

J is TRBJ2-5 and V is TRBV14; 10 nucleotides align to TRBD1. This CDR3 region has 16 residues. Looked up from germline, CDR1 is SGHDN and CDR2 is FVKESK. Losses at the gene ends were 1 base for V and 3 bases for J; bases not matched to a gene: 5. This CDR3 reads CASSQAGQGSKETQYF. Here the CDR3 DNA reads TGTGCCAGCAGCCAAGCGGGACAGGGGAGTAAAGAGACCCAGTACTTC. The full variable domain, rest sourced from reference TRBV14 and TRBJ2-5, is EAGVTQFPSHSVIEKGQTVTLRCDPISGHDNLYWYRRVMGKEIKFLLHFVKESKQDESGMPNNRFLAERTGGTYSTLKVQPAELEDSGVYFCASSQAGQGSKETQYFGPGTRLLVL.

This clonotype was picked up many times. The chain carries TRBV2 and TRBJ2-3; 8 positions match TRBD2. With V trimmed by 7 bases and J by 2 bases, 8 bases remained unmatched. The CDR3 totals 15 residues. Per the germline V gene, CDR1 is SNHLY and CDR2 is FYNNEI. This CDR3 reads CASKGREAYTDTQYF. The CDR3 DNA follows: TGTGCCAGCAAGGGGCGGGAGGCCTACACAGATACGCAGTATTTT.

The rearrangement links TRBV4-1 to TRBJ1-1, with 9 bases identical to TRBD1. The germline gives CDR1 MGHRA, CDR2 YSYEKL. The V gene end was trimmed by 4 bases and the J gene end by 1 base; junction bases not matched to a gene: 19. The CDR3 spans 20 residues. CDR3 sequence reads: CASSLKRAWVTGQGNTEAFF. Written as DNA, the CDR3 is TGCGCCAGCAGCCTGAAGAGGGCATGGGTTACGGGACAGGGGAACACTGAAGCTTTCTTT.

The chain uses TRBV10-3 and TRBJ2-5, with TRBD1 identical over 11 bases. Unmatched junction bases numbered 3, after V lost 8 bases and J lost 4 bases. In germline, CDR1 is ENHRY, CDR2 SYGVKD. This CDR3 contains 13 residues. The chain's CDR3 is CAIQDRGLETQYF. The CDR3 bases are TGTGCCATCCAGGACAGGGGGCTAGAGACCCAGTACTTC.

This clonotype was counted a few times. The gene calls are TRBV29-1 and TRBJ2-1; TRBD2 matches 7 bases. The germline gives CDR1 SQVTM, CDR2 ANQGSEA. The CDR3 is made up of 15 amino acids. With 3 bases clipped from V and 0 bases from J, the junction kept 5 bases outside the gene matches. The CDR3 nucleotides read TGCAGCGTTGAGGCGGGAGTTAGCTCCTACAATGAGCAGTTCTTC. Protein sequence: CSVEAGVSSYNEQFF.

This chain links TRBV7-2 with TRBJ2-1; D tentatively fits TRBD1 or TRBD2 (5 bases each). V was pared by 3 bases and J by 4 bases, with 13 bases between. The CDR3 is 15 amino acids. Looked up from germline, CDR1 is SGHTA and CDR2 is FQGNSA. CDR3: CASSFGTVGYNEQFF. CDR3 DNA: TGTGCCAGCAGCTTTGGGACCGTCGGTTACAATGAGCAGTTCTTC.

This chain uses TRBV7-9 with TRBJ2-3; no firm D call. Germline CDR1 and CDR2: SEHNR and FQNEAQ (reference sequence). Trimming removed 5 bases from V and 8 bases from J, with 11 bases in between. CDR3 length equals 12 residues. CDR3 region: CASSLRLSTQYF. The CDR3, as DNA: TGTGCCAGCAGCCTAAGACTTAGTACGCAGTATTTT.